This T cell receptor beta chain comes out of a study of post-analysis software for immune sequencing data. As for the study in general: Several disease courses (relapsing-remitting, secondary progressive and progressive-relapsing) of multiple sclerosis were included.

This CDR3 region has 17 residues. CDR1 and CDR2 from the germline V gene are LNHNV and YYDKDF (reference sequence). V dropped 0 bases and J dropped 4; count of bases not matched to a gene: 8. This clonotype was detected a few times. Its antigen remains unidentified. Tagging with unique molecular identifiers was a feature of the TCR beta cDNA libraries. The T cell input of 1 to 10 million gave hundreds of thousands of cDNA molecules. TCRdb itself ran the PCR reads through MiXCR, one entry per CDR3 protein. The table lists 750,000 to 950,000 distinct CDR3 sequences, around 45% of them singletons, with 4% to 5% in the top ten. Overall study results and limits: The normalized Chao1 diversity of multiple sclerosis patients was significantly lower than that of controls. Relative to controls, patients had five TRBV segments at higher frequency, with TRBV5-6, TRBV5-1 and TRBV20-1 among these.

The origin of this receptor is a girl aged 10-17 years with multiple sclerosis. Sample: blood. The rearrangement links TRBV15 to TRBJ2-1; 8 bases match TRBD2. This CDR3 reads CATSRDRRLAQYNEQFF. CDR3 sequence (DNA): TGTGCCACCAGCAGAGATAGGAGACTAGCGCAATACAATGAGCAGTTCTTC. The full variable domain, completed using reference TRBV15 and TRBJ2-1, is DAMVIQNPRYQVTQFGKPVTLSCSQTLNHNVMYWYQQKSSQAPKLLFHYYDKDFNNEADTPDNFQSRRPNTSFCFLDIRSPGLGDTAMYLCATSRDRRLAQYNEQFFGPGTRLTVL.